This TCR beta chain is from a study of CXCR4 blockade with PD-1 therapy in pancreatic cancer (dated by TCRdb to about 2019). Describing the broader study: The study combined multiplex immunohistochemistry and TCRbeta immunosequencing of resected pancreatic ductal adenocarcinoma with ex vivo slice culture testing PD-1 and CXCR4 blockade. To assess intratumoral heterogeneity, two geographically distinct regions from each of roughly six tumors were TCR-sequenced.

The archived tumor blocks came from patients who had not received neoadjuvant therapy before resection. For the preserved-tissue arm, the study drew on some 29 surgical resection samples taken from 20 to 25 pancreatic ductal adenocarcinoma patients who had not been treated previously. DNA for the resection arm was extracted from ten 5-micron curls of FFPE tumor lying next to the multiplex immunohistochemistry slide. V and J lose 8 bases and 6 bases, and a span of 13 bases separates them. Measured from the cysteine to the phenylalanine, the CDR3 is 13 residues long. Only CDR3 DNA is held: 39 bases, read in frame from base 1. CDR1 and CDR2 were assigned from the germline V gene as MNHGY and SAAAGT. On this clone itself: Which antigen it targets is not known. No base qualities exist here, and no much larger clone lies one base off it.

Summary of the overall study and its limitations: Although tumors showed clonal expansion, with a mean productive clonality of 0.14 compared with roughly 0.05 in healthy blood, clonality was not correlated with survival. A strong correlation was found between amino acid clone frequency and the number of distinct nucleotide rearrangements encoding each amino acid clone, suggesting convergent selection by common tumor antigens. Because only TCRbeta chains were sequenced, true antigen-specificity overlap among convergent dominant clones remained unconfirmed while awaiting paired alpha-beta single-cell sequencing.

Using the immunoSEQ Assay at Adaptive Biotechnologies, the researchers immunosequenced TCRbeta CDR3 regions from the extracted DNA. Regarding the original processing steps: To quantify the absolute abundance of each unique TCRbeta CDR3, sequences were collapsed and filtered. Clonality was defined as 1 minus Pielou's evenness, computed on productive in-frame rearrangements only. Regional overlap tracked the top 100 nucleotide rearrangements across paired samples, with Morisita index comparing paired versus unrelated samples. The immunoSEQ Rearrangement Details tool was used to assess whether nucleotide rearrangements converged onto identical amino acid sequences. Drawn from immuneACCESS, this table holds only the in-frame rearrangements with V and J called that TCRdb kept. Clones are partly lost; checked studies trace under half to an unresolved V gene and leave the rest unexplained. The DNA gave D and trimming, while V, J and clone size come from that table. The sample has thousands of clones on record, 40% to 50% of them singletons. The top ten clones comprise 5% to 6% of the sample.

Sequencing was performed on tumor tissue. The TCR was taken from a human donor with pancreatic ductal adenocarcinoma. The V and J genes are TRBV6-8 and TRBJ2-2; the D gene remains uncertain. The DNA is TGTGCCAGCGCTACTCGGGCGGCCGGGGAGCTGTTTTTT. This encodes CASATRAAGELFF.